This T cell receptor (beta chain) was recorded in a study of blood T cell repertoires in COVID-19. On the study more broadly: There were acute and convalescent COVID-19 samples, and they came from the United States, Italy and Spain. Nucleic acid was either cDNA or gDNA, and it came from T cells, B-cell-depleted T cells, or PBMCs.

Participants spanned ages about 18 to 100 years and resided in roughly 22 US areas. Authors' analysis steps: Estimates of nucleated cell counts were drawn from the amplification of reference gene primers. Assay: immunoSEQ multiplex PCR; the TCRdb copy retains only in-frame clones and omits some. D and trimming come from the DNA, and the V and J calls and clone size come from that table. The table has a few hundred thousand clones, around 90% seen once; the top ten hold approximately 4.3%. Germline V lookup: CDR1 MDHEN, CDR2 SYDVKM. V was trimmed by 3 bases and J by 8 bases, leaving 16 bases between them. The CDR3 is 14 residues long.

This receptor was identified in a woman between 18 and 29 years old with acute COVID-19. V is TRBV28 and J is TRBJ1-2; D may be TRBD1 (6 bases). Sequenced material: PBMCs or T cells enriched from blood (not recorded which). The chain's CDR3 is CASSFPPQGRGYTF. The CDR3, as DNA: TGTGCCAGCAGTTTCCCCCCCCAGGGGCGAGGCTACACCTTC.